Detailed here is one TCR beta chain. The sample comes from a study of control samples from healthy donors and cancer patients. The germline gives CDR1 LNHDA, CDR2 SQIVND (reference sequence). Between the trimmed V and J ends, which lost 1 base and 4 bases, there was a span of 13 bases. The CDR3 has 15 residues. Sequencing was performed with immunoSEQ multiplex PCR; in TCRdb, only in-frame clones are kept and a portion is missing. The sample has some 200,000 clones; around 91% are singletons. What was sequenced was blood. The TCR comes from a woman under 40 in good health. The rearrangement links TRBV19 to TRBJ1-1, with D maybe TRBD1 (6 bases). Here the CDR3 reads CASSIGGARVTEAFF. Written as DNA, the CDR3 is TGTGCCAGTAGTATAGGGGGGGCGAGGGTCACTGAAGCTTTCTTT.